One and the same sample provided the 15 T cell receptor beta chains below, sequenced in a study of CD8 T cells in Susac syndrome. Reverse transcription of about 0.45 to 1 ug RNA used random hexamers. Each CDR3 protein is one row after TCRdb ran MiXCR on the immunoSEQ multiplex PCR reads. The sample contains just over 300,000 distinct CDR3 sequences, about 91% of which appear only once. The source material was CD4+ T cells from PBMCs. These receptors all come from a human donor with multiple sclerosis.

The chain uses TRBV5-8 and TRBJ1-4, with a possible D match to TRBD1 (6 bases). The CDR3 totals 15 residues. CDR1 and CDR2 (germline): SGHTS, YDEGEE. The ends were cut back, 4 bases at V and 8 bases at J, with 18 bases in the middle. CDR3 amino acids: CASSPGGAGQEKLFF. The CDR3 nucleotides are TGTGCCAGCAGCCCCGGAGGGGCCGGACAGGAAAAACTGTTTTTT.

The chain links TRBV7-2 to TRBJ1-1; D ambiguous. Germline lookup yields CDR1 SGHTA and CDR2 FQGNSA. This CDR3 region has 14 residues. Trimming shortened V by 3 bases and J by 2 bases, and 10 bases separated the two germline ends. The DNA of the CDR3 is TGTGCCAGCAGCTTGACGTGGGGAAACACTGAAGCTTTCTTT. This gives the protein CASSLTWGNTEAFF.

The chain recombines TRBV4-1 with TRBJ2-1, with TRBD2 matching 9 bases. Germline CDR1 reads MGHRA; CDR2 reads YSYEKL. V gave up 5 bases and J gave up 8 bases; unmatched junction bases: 10. The CDR3 has 15 residues. The CDR3 DNA is TGCGCCAGCAGCACGACCGGGACTAGCAGCGATGAGCAGTTCTTC. Protein product: CASSTTGTSSDEQFF.

This chain joins TRBV7-9 and TRBJ2-7; D gene unclear. The CDR3 covers 14 residues. With 3 bases removed from V and 1 base from J, the gap between germline ends came to 10 bases. Germline values: CDR1 SEHNR, CDR2 FQNEAQ (reference sequence). The CDR3 nucleotides read TGTGCCAGCAGCTTTAAGGAGACATCCTACGAGCAGTACTTC. Translation gives CASSFKETSYEQYF.

The chain employs TRBV5-1 and TRBJ2-1, with D perhaps TRBD1 or TRBD2 (5 bases each). V shed 0 bases and J shed 8 bases, with 15 bases lying between them. This CDR3 is built from 15 residues. CDR1 is SGHRS, CDR2 YFSETQ, per germline. The CDR3 loop is CASSLGGKGPDEQFF. In DNA form, the CDR3 reads TGCGCCAGCAGCTTGGGGGGGAAGGGGCCCGATGAGCAGTTCTTC.

This chain uses TRBV27 with TRBJ1-6; 9 nucleotides match TRBD1. J gave up 6 bases and V 6 bases, and 3 bases lay outside the gene matches. The CDR3 loop spans 14 amino acids. Germline loops: CDR1 MNHEY, CDR2 SMNVEV (reference sequence). The CDR3 DNA reads TGTGCCAGCAGCCGGGACAGGGCTAATTCACCCCTCCACTTT. This sequence encodes CASSRDRANSPLHF.

The rearrangement links TRBV20-1 to TRBJ1-4; maybe TRBD1 (5 bases). The CDR3 totals 13 residues. Trimming removed 6 bases at V and 7 bases at J, with 15 bases between. From germline, CDR1 is DFQATT and CDR2 SNEGSKA (reference sequence). The CDR3 DNA reads TGCAGTGCGGATGGACCAGGGTCTGAAAAACTGTTTTTT. Its translation: CSADGPGSEKLFF.

CDR3 in amino acids: CASANSGTLEAFF. The CDR3 DNA sequence: TGCGCCAGCGCGAACTCGGGGACTCTGGAAGCTTTCTTT. The rearrangement joins TRBV5-1 to TRBJ1-1; possibly TRBD1 for D (5 bases). This CDR3 is 13 amino acids long. Per the germline V gene, CDR1 is SGHRS and CDR2 is YFSETQ. V was clipped by 7 bases and J by 8 bases, with 18 bases between them.

This clonotype was seen a few times. The V gene is TRBV12-3 or TRBV12-4, the J gene TRBJ2-2, with 8 nucleotides matching TRBD2. The CDR3 length is 15 residues. V lost 3 bases and J lost 5; bases outside the gene matches: 5. The CDR3 sequence: CASSFLSGGTGELFF. The DNA of the CDR3 is TGTGCCAGCAGTTTCCTATCGGGGGGGACCGGGGAGCTGTTTTTT.

The J gene is TRBJ1-1, the V gene TRBV3-1, with TRBD1 as a possible D gene (5 bases). This CDR3 is built from 16 residues. With 1 base removed from V and 5 bases from J, the gap between germline ends came to 17 bases. The germline V gene has CDR1 LGHDT and CDR2 YNNKEL (reference sequence). The CDR3 protein is CASSQAWWQGRTEAFF. In DNA form, the CDR3 reads TGTGCCAGCAGCCAAGCATGGTGGCAGGGAAGGACTGAAGCTTTCTTT.

In the case of this clonotype: Germline and junction disagree at one end, which may indicate a read error. This chain uses TRBV7-7 with TRBJ2-2, with D perhaps being TRBD1 or TRBD2 (6 bases each). The CDR3 is 17 residues long. Looked up from germline, CDR1 is SSHAT and CDR2 is FNYEAQ (reference sequence). This CDR3 reads CASSATGGGLLPGELFF. CDR3 sequence (DNA): TGTGCTAGCAGCGCCACAGGAGGGGGACTCCTCCCCGGGGAGCTGTTTTTT.

This clonotype is a singleton in its sample. V usage is TRBV5-1 and J usage is TRBJ2-1; TRBD2 matches 11 bases. CDR3 size: 16 residues. J was trimmed by 2 bases and V by 6 bases; bases with no gene match: 7. Germline loops: CDR1 SGHRS, CDR2 YFSETQ. Here the CDR3 reads CASTRRLAGTYNEQFF. The DNA of the CDR3 is TGCGCCAGCACCCGTAGACTAGCGGGAACCTACAATGAGCAGTTCTTC.

A few counts support this clonotype. V gene TRBV6-5 combines with J gene TRBJ2-3; no clear D gene. CDR1 and CDR2 from the germline V gene are MNHEY and SVGAGI. Trimming pared 7 bases from V and 2 bases from J, leaving 10 bases between. The CDR3 spans 13 residues. The CDR3 nucleotides read TGTGCCAGCACCAATCCCAACACAGATACGCAGTATTTT. Encoded protein: CASTNPNTDTQYF.

V gene TRBV6-2 or TRBV6-3 combines with J gene TRBJ2-1; D may be TRBD2 (7 bases). The V end lost 6 bases, the J end lost 4 bases, and 19 bases lay between the germline ends. This CDR3 comprises 16 residues. Germline V CDR1 and CDR2: MNHEY, SVGEGT. CDR3 DNA: TGTGCCAGCAGCAAGCCCGGGGGGCGGGCATACAATGAGCAGTTCTTC. This translates into CASSKPGGRAYNEQFF.

The chain couples TRBV27 to TRBJ2-3, with D perhaps matching TRBD1 (5 bases). V was pared by 8 bases and J by 2 bases, with 8 bases between. CDR1 is MNHEY, CDR2 SMNVEV, per germline (reference sequence). CDR3 length: 12 residues. The CDR3: CASRTHTDTQYF. In DNA, the CDR3 is TGTGCCAGCCGGACACACACAGATACGCAGTATTTT.